A single sample gave rise to the 11 T cell receptor beta chains below, sequenced in a study of beta chain features in type 1 diabetes (dated by TCRdb to 2017 to 2018). Library generation was performed with the immunoSEQ multiplex PCR assay. All of the isolated RNA was reverse transcribed with the High Capacity cDNA Reverse Transcription Kit, so expressed TCRB transcripts were sequenced. In its TCRdb copy, this immuneACCESS table keeps in-frame sequences only and misses some clones. Where compared with another copy, unresolved V genes explain less than half of these, and the others have no known cause. The sample data list about 220,000 clones, and about 11% of these were observed just once. The ten largest clonotypes hold less than 1.5% of the sample. The sequenced material came from central memory CD4+ T cells from blood. Receptor source: a man aged 18 to 30 in good health.

The chain links TRBV11-3 to TRBJ2-7, with 9 nucleotides matching TRBD1. The CDR3 extends over 14 amino acids. V dropped 6 bases and J dropped 5; count of bases not matched to a gene: 8. The germline gives CDR1 SGHNT, CDR2 YENEEA. The CDR3 DNA reads TGTGCCAGCAGTTCTCGACAGGGGGGCGACGAGCAGTACTTC. Amino acids: CASSSRQGGDEQYF. The complete variable domain, with remaining parts taken from reference TRBV11-3 and TRBJ2-7, reads EAGVVQSPRYKIIEKKQPVAFWCNPISGHNTLYWYLQNLGQGPELLIRYENEEAVDDSQLPKDRFSAERLKGVDSTLKIQPAELGDSAVYLCASSSRQGGDEQYFGPGTRLTVT.

The rearrangement links TRBV7-2 to TRBJ2-7, with 7 bases lining up with TRBD2. Germline lookup yields CDR1 SGHTA and CDR2 FQGNSA. Trimming removed 5 bases from V and 3 bases from J; junction bases left unmatched: 13. The CDR3 contains 16 residues. CDR3 coding DNA: TGTGCCAGCAGCCCCACCACTAGCGCCACTAGCTACGAGCAGTACTTC. This codes for CASSPTTSATSYEQYF.

This clone has at least ten counts. The chain uses TRBV30 and TRBJ2-7; possibly TRBD1 for D (6 bases). V shed 2 bases and J shed 4 bases, with 12 bases lying between them. Germline CDR1 reads GTSNPN; CDR2 reads SVGIG (reference sequence). CDR3 length: 13 amino acids. In DNA, the CDR3 is TGTGCCTGGAGTAGGGGGAGCTGGTACGAGCAGTACTTC. Its protein product is CAWSRGSWYEQYF.

This clone appeared a few times. The chain recombines TRBV5-6 with TRBJ2-7; maybe TRBD1 (6 bases). CDR1 SGHDT and CDR2 YYEEEE come from the germline V gene. V was shortened by 4 bases and J by 4 bases, with 21 bases between the two germline ends. The CDR3 has 16 residues. The CDR3 DNA follows: TGTGCCAGCAGCCTACTTTCCGATGGACAGTCATACGAGCAGTACTTC. Translated, it gives CASSLLSDGQSYEQYF.

The chain recombines TRBV7-3 with TRBJ2-5, with D unresolved. Germline V gene lookup returns CDR1 SGHTA and CDR2 FQGTGA. The CDR3 covers 15 residues. Trimming removed 5 bases at V and 5 bases at J, with 18 bases between. CDR3 in DNA: TGTGCCAGCAGCCCCCGGACGTCCCTAGGGGAGACCCAGTACTTC. It yields the protein CASSPRTSLGETQYF.

This chain joins TRBV4-3 and TRBJ2-7; a possible D gene is TRBD2 (5 bases). This CDR3 region has 15 residues. V was clipped by 1 base and J by 0 bases, with 10 bases between them. CDR1 is LGHNA, CDR2 YSLEER, per germline. The CDR3 DNA sequence: TGCGCCAGCAGCCAAGTAAGGGAGAGCTCCTACGAGCAGTACTTC. As protein: CASSQVRESSYEQYF.

The rearrangement uses TRBV19 and TRBJ2-1; weak D call: TRBD1 (8 bases). Germline V gene data show CDR1 as LNHDA and CDR2 as SQIVND (reference sequence). Trimming shortened V by 3 bases and J by 8 bases, and 14 bases separated the two germline ends. The CDR3 spans 14 residues. CDR3 protein: CASSIGQGGHEQFF. In nucleotides, the CDR3 is TGTGCCAGTAGTATCGGACAGGGAGGGCATGAGCAGTTCTTC. The full variable domain, completed using reference TRBV19 and TRBJ2-1, is DGGITQSPKYLFRKEGQNVTLSCEQNLNHDAMYWYRQDPGQGLRLIYYSQIVNDFQKGDIAEGYSVSREKKESFPLTVTSAQKNPTAFYLCASSIGQGGHEQFFGPGTRLTVL.

Many counts were recorded for this clone. This chain connects TRBV28 to TRBJ2-1; D is undetermined. The ends were cut back, 2 bases at V and 2 bases at J, with 10 bases in the middle. Looked up from germline, CDR1 is MDHEN and CDR2 is SYDVKM. The CDR3 contains 15 residues. This CDR3 reads CASSLGGQPYNEQFF. CDR3 DNA sequence: TGTGCCAGCAGTTTAGGCGGCCAACCCTACAATGAGCAGTTCTTC.

The genes are TRBV25-1 and TRBJ2-7, with 9 nucleotides matching TRBD1. After removal of 3 bases from V and 5 bases from J, the junction contained 11 bases not matched to a gene. From germline, CDR1 is MGHDK and CDR2 SYGVNS. The CDR3 runs to 16 residues. The CDR3 spells CASSDIKGQGEDEQYF. CDR3 sequence (DNA): TGTGCCAGCAGTGATATAAAGGGACAGGGAGAAGACGAGCAGTACTTC.

The chain combines TRBV4-2 with TRBJ2-5; 12 bases agree with TRBD2. CDR3 length equals 16 residues. The V segment lost 0 bases and the J segment 2 bases; nucleotides outside the gene matches: 1. Germline loops: CDR1 LGHNA, CDR2 YNFKEQ. The CDR3 protein is CASSQELAGGQETQYF. CDR3 bases: TGTGCCAGCAGCCAAGAACTAGCGGGAGGTCAAGAGACCCAGTACTTC.

The V gene is TRBV6-6, the J gene TRBJ1-1; 9 bases match TRBD1. Germline CDR1 reads MNHNY; CDR2 reads SVGAGI (reference sequence). V trimming: 0 bases; J trimming: 7 bases; junction bases outside the gene matches: 9. This CDR3 has 16 amino acids. CDR3 DNA sequence: TGTGCCAGCAGTTACTCGGAGGGACAGGGAGGCCTTGAAGCTTTCTTT. Protein product: CASSYSEGQGGLEAFF.